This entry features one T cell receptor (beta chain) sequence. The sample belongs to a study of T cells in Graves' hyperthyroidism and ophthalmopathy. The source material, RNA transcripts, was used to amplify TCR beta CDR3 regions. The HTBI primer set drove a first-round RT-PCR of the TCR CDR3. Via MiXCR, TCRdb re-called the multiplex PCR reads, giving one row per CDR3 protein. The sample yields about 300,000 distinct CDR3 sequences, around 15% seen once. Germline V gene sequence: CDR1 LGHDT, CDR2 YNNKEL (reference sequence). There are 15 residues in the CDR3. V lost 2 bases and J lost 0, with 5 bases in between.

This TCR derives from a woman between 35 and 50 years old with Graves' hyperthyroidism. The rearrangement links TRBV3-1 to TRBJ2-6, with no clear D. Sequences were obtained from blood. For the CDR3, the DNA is TGTGCCAGCAGCCAAACAACCTCTGGGGCCAACGTCCTGACTTTC. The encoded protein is CASSQTTSGANVLTF.